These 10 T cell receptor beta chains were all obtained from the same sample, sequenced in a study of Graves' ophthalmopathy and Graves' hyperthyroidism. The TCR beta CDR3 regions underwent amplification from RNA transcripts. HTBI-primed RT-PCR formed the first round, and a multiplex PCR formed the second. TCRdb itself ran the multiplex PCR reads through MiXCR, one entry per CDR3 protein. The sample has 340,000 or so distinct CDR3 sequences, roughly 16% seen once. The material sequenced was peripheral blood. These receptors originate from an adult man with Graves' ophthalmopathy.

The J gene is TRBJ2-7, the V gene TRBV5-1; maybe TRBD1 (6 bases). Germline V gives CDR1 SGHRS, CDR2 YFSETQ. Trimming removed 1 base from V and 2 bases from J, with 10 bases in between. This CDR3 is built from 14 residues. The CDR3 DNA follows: TGCGCCAGCAGCTTGAATGCAGGGGCCTACGAGCAGTACTTC. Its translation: CASSLNAGAYEQYF.

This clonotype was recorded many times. The CDR3 loop is CASEGDSYEQYF. The CDR3 DNA sequence: TGTGCCAGCGAGGGGGACTCCTACGAGCAGTACTTC. The rearrangement joins TRBV2 to TRBJ2-7; TRBD1 is a possible D gene (6 bases). V lost 8 bases and J 0 bases, leaving 8 bases between the germline ends. Germline V lookup: CDR1 SNHLY, CDR2 FYNNEI. This CDR3 region has 12 residues.

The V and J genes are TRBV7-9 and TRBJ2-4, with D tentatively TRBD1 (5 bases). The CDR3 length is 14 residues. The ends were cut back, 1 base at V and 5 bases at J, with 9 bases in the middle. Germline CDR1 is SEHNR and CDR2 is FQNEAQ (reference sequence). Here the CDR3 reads CASSLGQGENIQYF. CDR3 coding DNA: TGTGCCAGCAGCTTAGGGCAGGGCGAAAACATTCAGTACTTC.

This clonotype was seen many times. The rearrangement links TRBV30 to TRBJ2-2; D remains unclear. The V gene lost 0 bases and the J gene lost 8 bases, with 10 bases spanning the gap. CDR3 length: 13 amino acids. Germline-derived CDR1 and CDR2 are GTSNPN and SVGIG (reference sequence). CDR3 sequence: CAWSVRLEGELFF. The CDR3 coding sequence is TGTGCCTGGAGTGTACGGTTGGAGGGGGAGCTGTTTTTT.

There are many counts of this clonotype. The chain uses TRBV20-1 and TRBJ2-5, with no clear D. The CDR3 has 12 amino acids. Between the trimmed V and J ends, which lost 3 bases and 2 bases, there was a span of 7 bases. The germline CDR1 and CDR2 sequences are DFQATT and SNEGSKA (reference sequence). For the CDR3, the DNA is TGCAGTGCTAGTATGGGGCAAGAGACCCAGTACTTC. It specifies CSASMGQETQYF.

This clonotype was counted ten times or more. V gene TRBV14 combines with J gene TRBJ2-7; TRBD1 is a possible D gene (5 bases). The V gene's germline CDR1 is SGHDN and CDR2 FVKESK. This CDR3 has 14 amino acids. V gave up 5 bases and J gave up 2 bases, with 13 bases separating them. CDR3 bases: TGTGCCAGCAGCTTTTACCAGGGAACCTACGAGCAGTACTTC. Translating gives CASSFYQGTYEQYF.

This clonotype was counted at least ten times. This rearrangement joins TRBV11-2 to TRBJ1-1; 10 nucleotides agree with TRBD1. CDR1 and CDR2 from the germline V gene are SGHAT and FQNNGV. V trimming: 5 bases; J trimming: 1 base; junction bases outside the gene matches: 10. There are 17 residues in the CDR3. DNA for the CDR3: TGTGCCAGCAGCCTATCAGGGGGACAGGGGTCGAACACTGAAGCTTTCTTT. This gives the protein CASSLSGGQGSNTEAFF.

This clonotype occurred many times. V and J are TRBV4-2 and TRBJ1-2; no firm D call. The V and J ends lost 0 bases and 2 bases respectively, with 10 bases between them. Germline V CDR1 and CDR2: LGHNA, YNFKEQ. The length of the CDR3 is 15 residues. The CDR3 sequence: CASSQELSRNYGYTF. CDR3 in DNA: TGTGCCAGCAGCCAAGAGCTCAGTCGCAACTATGGCTACACCTTC.

CDR3 sequence (DNA): TGTGCCAGCAGTTACGTAGGTGCCGGGACAGACTGGGATCAGCCCCAGCATTTT. It encodes CASSYVGAGTDWDQPQHF. The chain carries TRBV6-2 or TRBV6-3 and TRBJ1-5; 7 bases match TRBD1. CDR1 is MNHEY, CDR2 SVGEGT, per germline. V was clipped by 2 bases and J by 5 bases; unmatched bases: 15. CDR3 size: 18 residues.

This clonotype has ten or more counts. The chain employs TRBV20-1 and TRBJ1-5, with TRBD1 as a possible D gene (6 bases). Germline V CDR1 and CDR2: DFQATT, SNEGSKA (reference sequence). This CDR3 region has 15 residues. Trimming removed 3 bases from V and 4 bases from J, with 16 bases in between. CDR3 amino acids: CSASPGAPVNQPQHF. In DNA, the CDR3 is TGCAGTGCTAGCCCGGGGGCGCCGGTAAATCAGCCCCAGCATTTT.